The 28 T cell receptor beta chains listed next were all sequenced from one sample in a study of T cells expressing NK-cell markers. TCRdb reprocessed the 5' RACE reads, keeping one entry per CDR3 protein, no DNA. The sample includes some 410,000 distinct CDR3 sequences. The sample comprised blood T cells: a sorted CD56 or NKG2C T cell subset, CD4+ or CD8+ T cells, or bulk PBMC T cells (not recorded which). The receptors come from a woman between 18 and 75 years old in good health.

The gene calls are TRBV6-2 or TRBV6-3 and TRBJ2-7; there is no DNA to check the TCRdb D call of TRBD2. From germline, CDR1 is MNHEY and CDR2 SVGEGT. The CDR3 loop spans 20 amino acids. This chain's CDR3 is CASPTPTGDIGTSGSRGQYF.

The chain joins TRBV20-1 to TRBJ2-7; with no DNA, the TCRdb D assignment of TRBD2 cannot be verified. The CDR3 sequence is 12 residues long. The germline V gene has CDR1 DFQATT and CDR2 SNEGSKA (reference sequence). CDR3 protein: CSAPGLMDEQYF.

The rearrangement joins TRBV7-4 to TRBJ2-3; TCRdb names TRBD1, which stays unverified in the absence of DNA. This CDR3 has 18 amino acids. The germline V gene encodes CDR1 SGHVT and CDR2 SQSDAQ. CDR3 sequence reads: CASSWGDGRSPRTDTQYF.

V and J are TRBV11-2 and TRBJ2-1; TCRdb's D call, TRBD2, is unchecked because there is no DNA. Germline-derived CDR1 and CDR2 are SGHAT and FQNNGV. This CDR3 region has 15 residues. The CDR3 reads CASSWTSGTNNEQFF.

The J gene is TRBJ2-7, the V gene TRBV20-1; no DNA is available, so the TRBD2 call from TCRdb remains unchecked. CDR3 length: 15 residues. From germline, CDR1 is DFQATT and CDR2 SNEGSKA (reference sequence). The CDR3 reads CSAPQGGAGAVEQYF.

The chain couples TRBV20-1 to TRBJ1-1; TCRdb outputs TRBD1, but without DNA this stays unchecked. Germline assignment: CDR1 DFQATT and CDR2 SNEGSKA (reference sequence). This CDR3 has 12 amino acids. The CDR3 sequence: CSFPGLSAEAFF.

V and J are TRBV28 and TRBJ2-2; the D call from TCRdb, TRBD2, cannot be confirmed without DNA. Germline V gene data show CDR1 as MDHEN and CDR2 as SYDVKM. This CDR3 contains 14 residues. The CDR3 region is CASSLLGGAGELFF.

The chain is built from TRBV29-1 and TRBJ2-1; lacking DNA, the TRBD2 call made by TCRdb goes unchecked. Germline V gene sequence: CDR1 SQVTM, CDR2 ANQGSEA. This CDR3 contains 16 residues. The CDR3 region is CSVQPPGTSGRRRQFF.

The genes are TRBV12-3 or TRBV12-4 and TRBJ1-5. This CDR3 is 16 amino acids long. This CDR3 is CASSLRGSLGNQPQHF.

J is TRBJ2-2 and V is TRBV7-9; TCRdb returns TRBD1, unconfirmable since there is no DNA. Germline V lookup: CDR1 SEHNR, CDR2 FQNEAQ (reference sequence). The CDR3 totals 16 residues. Here the CDR3 reads CASSYLGTGSTGELFF.

This rearrangement joins TRBV12-3 or TRBV12-4 to TRBJ1-1; no DNA is available, so the TRBD1 call from TCRdb remains unchecked. CDR3 length: 14 residues. CDR3 protein: CASSTTGMNTEAFF.

This sequence joins TRBV12-3 or TRBV12-4 and TRBJ2-3; TCRdb's D call, TRBD2, is unchecked because there is no DNA. This CDR3 is built from 15 residues. CDR3 in amino acids: CASRTSGATASAQYF.

CDR3 protein: CASSALDNNQPQHF. The rearrangement uses TRBV9 and TRBJ1-5. The CDR3 covers 14 residues. CDR1 SGDLS and CDR2 YYNGEE come from the germline V gene.

This chain uses TRBV6-5 with TRBJ2-1. Germline V gene data show CDR1 as MNHEY and CDR2 as SVGAGI. The CDR3 spans 14 residues. CDR3 in amino acids: CASMLTGPLSEQFF.

The chain is built from TRBV20-1 and TRBJ1-2; TCRdb lists TRBD1, though no DNA is available to test this call. The CDR3 is 15 amino acids. CDR1 and CDR2 from the germline V gene are DFQATT and SNEGSKA (reference sequence). CDR3 in amino acids: CSVSHDRTGWNGYTF.

The J gene is TRBJ2-1, the V gene TRBV11-2. The CDR3 spans 15 residues. Germline V gene lookup returns CDR1 SGHAT and CDR2 FQNNGV. CDR3 protein: CASNPLESSYNEQFF. The complete variable domain, with remaining parts taken from reference TRBV11-2 and TRBJ2-1, reads EAGVAQSPRYKIIEKRQSVAFWCNPISGHATLYWYQQILGQGPKLLIQFQNNGVVDDSQLPKDRFSAERLKGVDSTLKIQPAKLEDSAVYLCASNPLESSYNEQFFGPGTRLTVL.

The chain combines TRBV5-1 with TRBJ1-1; the TCRdb D gene call, TRBD1, has no DNA to confirm it. Germline lookup yields CDR1 SGHRS and CDR2 YFSETQ. This CDR3 comprises 15 residues. The CDR3 here is CASSLAWQGKTEAFF.

V usage is TRBV20-1 and J usage is TRBJ2-1; the D call of TRBD1 rests on TCRdb alone, since no DNA is present to check it. Germline V CDR1 and CDR2: DFQATT, SNEGSKA (reference sequence). The CDR3 totals 14 residues. The CDR3 sequence is CSAKTGSQPDEQFF.

The chain has TRBV20-1 and TRBJ2-2. Germline V gene sequence: CDR1 DFQATT, CDR2 SNEGSKA (reference sequence). The CDR3 loop spans 12 amino acids. This CDR3 reads CSARGGTGELFF.

The genes are TRBV29-1 and TRBJ2-7; as DNA is missing, the TRBD2 call by TCRdb cannot be tested. The CDR3 is made up of 12 amino acids. Germline CDR1 reads SQVTM; CDR2 reads ANQGSEA. The CDR3 here is CSVGGPNYEQYF.

This chain joins TRBV7-6 and TRBJ2-3; TCRdb names TRBD1, which stays unverified in the absence of DNA. The CDR3 sequence is 17 residues long. Germline CDR1 reads SGHVS; CDR2 reads FNYEAQ. CDR3 region: CASSLPVGTGRTDTQYF.

The chain is built from TRBV7-2 and TRBJ2-4. Germline-derived CDR1 and CDR2 are SGHTA and FQGNSA. CDR3 length equals 14 residues. CDR3 sequence: CASSLGRIPNIQYF.

The rearrangement uses TRBV9 and TRBJ2-1; there is no DNA to check the TCRdb D call of TRBD2. The CDR3 consists of 16 residues. CDR1 and CDR2 (germline): SGDLS, YYNGEE. CDR3 protein: CASSPGAAALNNEQFF.

This chain joins TRBV4-3 and TRBJ1-5. This CDR3 region has 13 residues. Germline V gene lookup returns CDR1 LGHNA and CDR2 YSLEER. CDR3 in amino acids: CASSQALLEPQHF.

The chain employs TRBV5-1 and TRBJ1-1. The CDR3 spans 16 residues. Per germline, CDR1 SGHRS and CDR2 YFSETQ. The CDR3 spells CASSLETVRWETEAFF. The variable domain in full, completed from reference TRBV5-1 and TRBJ1-1, reads KAGVTQTPRYLIKTRGQQVTLSCSPISGHRSVSWYQQTPGQGLQFLFEYFSETQRNKGNFPGRFSGRQFSNSRSEMNVSTLELGDSALYLCASSLETVRWETEAFFGQGTRLTVV.

The chain combines TRBV7-9 with TRBJ2-1; the D call of TRBD2 rests on TCRdb alone, since no DNA is present to check it. Germline V CDR1 and CDR2: SEHNR, FQNEAQ (reference sequence). The CDR3 has 14 amino acids. The CDR3 sequence: CASSQTSGRDEQFF.

This chain joins TRBV27 and TRBJ2-1; TCRdb names TRBD2, which stays unverified in the absence of DNA. Germline CDR1 is MNHEY and CDR2 is SMNVEV (reference sequence). This CDR3 region has 13 residues. The CDR3 protein is CASSFGPYNEQFF.

The V and J genes are TRBV12-3 or TRBV12-4 and TRBJ2-7; no DNA is available, so the TRBD2 call from TCRdb remains unchecked. CDR3 length equals 14 residues. The CDR3 protein is CASSPGLAGVEQYF.